The subject of this entry is one T cell receptor (beta chain). These data originate in a study of control samples from healthy donors and cancer patients. Germline CDR1 is MNHNS and CDR2 is SASEGT. With V trimmed by 2 bases and J by 3 bases, 0 bases remained unmatched. The CDR3 sequence is 15 residues long. Sequencing used immunoSEQ multiplex PCR; TCRdb keeps in-frame clones, though not all of them. This sample has 60,000 to 80,000 clones; roughly 87% occur once, and the top ten carry over 3.5%. Source material: blood. The TCR comes from a woman aged 45 to 65 in good health. This chain uses TRBV6-1 with TRBJ2-2; 10 positions match TRBD2. The CDR3 DNA reads TGTGCCAGCAGTGAACTAGCGGGAGACACCGGGGAGCTGTTTTTT. Protein: CASSELAGDTGELFF.